Listed here are 16 T cell receptor beta chains from one sample, sequenced in a study of blood T cell repertoires in COVID-19. Assay: immunoSEQ multiplex PCR; the TCRdb copy retains only in-frame clones and omits some. The repertoire consists of 300,000 to 450,000 clones, with 80% to 90% occurring once and the leading ten covering less than 3.5%. Input material: peripheral blood. The receptor source for this set is a woman aged 25 to 45 with COVID-19, enrolled during active disease.

The J gene is TRBJ2-7, the V gene TRBV7-9; 8 nucleotides align to TRBD1. This CDR3 has 16 residues. V lost 4 bases and J lost 2; bases outside the gene matches: 10. The germline gives CDR1 SEHNR, CDR2 FQNEAQ (reference sequence). This chain's CDR3 is CASSSYRGNLPYEQYF. The CDR3 coding sequence is TGTGCCAGCAGCTCCTACAGGGGGAACCTACCCTACGAGCAGTACTTC.

The gene calls are TRBV18 and TRBJ2-7; D is unresolved. Germline CDR1 reads KGHSH; CDR2 reads LQKENI. V was cut by 3 bases and J by 2 bases, with 11 bases left in between. The length of the CDR3 is 14 residues. The CDR3 sequence is CASSPRDDTYEQYV. The CDR3 coding sequence is TGTGCCAGCTCACCGAGAGACGACACCTACGAGCAGTACGTC.

The rearrangement joins TRBV20-1 to TRBJ2-5; no clear D gene. CDR1 and CDR2 (germline): DFQATT, SNEGSKA (reference sequence). The CDR3 is 11 residues long. V was trimmed by 4 bases and J by 5 bases, leaving 8 bases between them. CDR3 in DNA: TGCAGTGCTAAGTTCGGGGAGACCCAGTACTTC. This translates into CSAKFGETQYF.

V gene TRBV5-1 combines with J gene TRBJ2-3, with TRBD1 identical over 8 bases. The germline CDR1 and CDR2 sequences are SGHRS and YFSETQ. V trimming: 6 bases; J trimming: 2 bases; junction bases outside the gene matches: 5. The length of the CDR3 is 14 residues. This chain's CDR3 is CASTRTGSTDTQYF. In nucleotides, the CDR3 is TGCGCCAGCACCCGGACAGGGTCCACAGATACGCAGTATTTT.

The chain has TRBV2 and TRBJ1-5; perhaps TRBD1 as D (6 bases). The germline CDR1 and CDR2 sequences are SNHLY and FYNNEI. The CDR3 consists of 14 residues. V was shortened by 6 bases and J by 3 bases, with 12 bases between the two germline ends. CDR3 in DNA: TGTGCCAGCAGGGCGGACAGACTCAATCAGCCCCAGCATTTT. Translating it yields CASRADRLNQPQHF.

The chain links TRBV28 to TRBJ2-3; no clear D gene. V dropped 2 bases and J dropped 3 bases, with 9 bases sitting between them. The CDR3 is made up of 14 amino acids. Per the germline V gene, CDR1 is MDHEN and CDR2 is SYDVKM. The CDR3 sequence: CASSLATETDTQYF. The CDR3 DNA follows: TGTGCCAGCAGTTTAGCTACCGAGACAGATACGCAGTATTTT.

J is TRBJ1-3 and V is TRBV6-6, with 9 positions matching TRBD1. V lost 5 bases and J lost 2; bases outside the gene matches: 13. The V gene's germline CDR1 is MNHNY and CDR2 SVGAGI (reference sequence). The CDR3 contains 18 residues. This CDR3 reads CASSLGTGLLGPGNTIYF. CDR3 DNA: TGTGCCAGCAGTCTCGGGACAGGGCTCTTGGGGCCTGGAAACACCATATATTTT.

This chain joins TRBV9 and TRBJ2-5; D perhaps matches TRBD2 (6 bases). The CDR3 covers 15 residues. Germline V CDR1 and CDR2: SGDLS, YYNGEE. V dropped 6 bases and J dropped 5 bases, with 20 bases sitting between them. The CDR3 DNA reads TGTGCCAGCACTTACGGGTCGGCAGGGAGGGAGACCCAGTACTTC. As protein: CASTYGSAGRETQYF.

The genes are TRBV4-3 and TRBJ1-1; TRBD1 matches at 7 bases. Looked up from germline, CDR1 is LGHNA and CDR2 is YSLEER. The CDR3 is 13 amino acids. With V trimmed by 6 bases and J by 1 base, 2 bases remained unmatched. CDR3 sequence (DNA): TGCGCCAGCAGAGGACAGGAGAACACTGAAGCTTTCTTT. Residues: CASRGQENTEAFF.

The chain carries TRBV7-9 and TRBJ1-1, with a weak D call TRBD1 (5 bases). The CDR3 contains 14 residues. The V end lost 7 bases, the J end lost 2 bases, and 14 bases lay between the germline ends. Germline CDR1 SEHNR, CDR2 FQNEAQ (reference sequence). The CDR3 DNA is TGTGCCAGCACCCCCCAAGGGGTTAACACTGAAGCTTTCTTT. Translated: CASTPQGVNTEAFF.

The chain is built from TRBV3-1 (or the pseudogene TRBV3-2) and TRBJ1-2; unclear D gene. V lost 4 bases and J lost 4, with 28 bases in between. Germline CDR1 is LGHDT and CDR2 is YNNKEL (reference sequence). The CDR3 consists of 19 residues. CDR3 DNA: TGTGCCAGCAGCCTATACCCACCCTCTCGACGGAGCCCTGGCTATGGCTACACCTTC. Its protein product is CASSLYPPSRRSPGYGYTF.

The V gene is TRBV6-5, the J gene TRBJ1-2, with D possibly TRBD1 on 6 matching bases. Germline CDR1 is MNHEY and CDR2 is SVGAGI. Trimming pared 2 bases from V and 8 bases from J, leaving 12 bases between. This CDR3 is built from 13 residues. The CDR3 here is CASSYQRTVGYTF. CDR3 DNA: TGTGCCAGCAGTTACCAACGGACAGTAGGCTACACCTTC.

This rearrangement joins TRBV28 to TRBJ1-4; possibly TRBD1 for D (6 bases). This CDR3 comprises 14 residues. V shed 3 bases and J shed 4 bases, with 9 bases lying between them. Germline assignment: CDR1 MDHEN and CDR2 SYDVKM. In DNA form, the CDR3 reads TGTGCCAGCAGTTTCTCAGGGGTTAATGAAAAACTGTTTTTT. Amino acid sequence: CASSFSGVNEKLFF.

The table lists this clone with a count of one. V gene TRBV5-1 combines with J gene TRBJ2-3, with 13 bases that match TRBD2. The CDR3 extends over 16 amino acids. Germline values: CDR1 SGHRS, CDR2 YFSETQ. After removal of 4 bases from V and 6 bases from J, the junction contained 8 bases not matched to a gene. In DNA, the CDR3 is TGCGCCAGCAGCAGGGGACTAGCGGGACCTAAGGATACGCAGTATTTT. Its translation is CASSRGLAGPKDTQYF.

The chain joins TRBV7-8 to TRBJ2-7; 12 bases line up with TRBD2. V was clipped by 2 bases and J by 6 bases; unmatched bases: 2. Germline assignment: CDR1 SGHVS and CDR2 FQNEAQ. The CDR3 length is 14 residues. In DNA, the CDR3 is TGTGCCAGCAGCTTAAGACTAGCGGGGGTCGAGCAGTACTTC. Its translation is CASSLRLAGVEQYF.

The V and J genes are TRBV7-9 and TRBJ1-2; a weak D match, TRBD1 (6 bases). The ends were cut back, 7 bases at V and 4 bases at J, with 13 bases in the middle. The V gene's germline CDR1 is SEHNR and CDR2 FQNEAQ (reference sequence). The CDR3 totals 13 residues. The CDR3 sequence is CASNPTGLYGYTF. The CDR3 DNA sequence: TGTGCCAGCAACCCGACAGGCCTCTATGGCTACACCTTC.